These 10 T cell receptor beta chains were sequenced from one sample in a study of tumor-infiltrating lymphocytes in primary liver carcinoma. The blood RNA (from unsorted whole blood) was obtained, and germline DNA was also extracted. Researchers generated TCR beta cDNA from about 0.5 ug of total RNA, relying on a constant-region primer. Amplification in three nested multiplex PCR rounds with slightly modified ARM-PCR gave rise to TCR beta libraries. Both of the initial two PCR rounds ran for about 9 cycles and employed TRBV1-TRBV30 forward primers alongside a C-beta reverse primer. TCRdb ran MiXCR on the multiplex PCR reads and lists one entry per CDR3 protein. The repertoire consists of 300,000 to 400,000 distinct CDR3 sequences, with less than 75% occurring once and the leading ten covering about 6.1%. The specimen was peripheral blood. The receptors were sampled from a man in his forties with primary liver carcinoma and hepatitis B virus infection.

Note on this clonotype: Given a much more abundant clone one base away, this may be a read error. V usage is TRBV6-5 and J usage is TRBJ2-1; D might be TRBD2 (6 bases). This CDR3 region has 15 residues. V was shortened by 4 bases and J by 7 bases, with 17 bases between the two germline ends. CDR1 and CDR2 from the germline V gene are MNHEY and SVGAGI. CDR3 in amino acids: CASSFRLVGVNEQFF. The CDR3 DNA is TGTGCCAGCAGTTTCCGACTAGTGGGAGTAAATGAGCAGTTCTTC.

Comments on this clonotype: This may arise from a read error, as a much more abundant clone is one base away. The chain links TRBV4-1 to TRBJ2-7; D remains ambiguous. Germline V lookup: CDR1 MGHRA, CDR2 YSYEKL. The V end lost 1 base, the J end lost 5 bases, and 12 bases lay between the germline ends. The CDR3 extends over 14 amino acids. The CDR3 spells CASSQVWLTHEQYF. CDR3 bases: TGCGCCAGCAGCCAAGTTTGGCTCACCCACGAGCAGTACTTC.

Of note for this clonotype: At one of its ends the junction is not consistent with the germline gene, which may arise from a read error. The chain combines TRBV7-9 with TRBJ1-2; D perhaps matches TRBD1 (5 bases). Germline loops: CDR1 SEHNR, CDR2 FQNEAQ (reference sequence). The CDR3 has 12 amino acids. CDR3 residues: CTSSPQGYGYTF. The CDR3 DNA is TGTACCAGCAGCCCTCAGGGCTATGGCTACACCTTC.

The genes are TRBV29-1 and TRBJ1-1; D is ambiguous. From germline, CDR1 is SQVTM and CDR2 ANQGSEA. Trimming took off 4 bases at V and 0 bases at J, with 9 bases between the two ends. This CDR3 comprises 13 residues. This CDR3 reads CSVGPKLNTEAFF. The CDR3 bases are TGCAGCGTTGGTCCCAAGCTGAACACTGAAGCTTTCTTT.

A remark on this clonotype: Sequence at one end of the junction differs from germline and may be a read error. The chain joins TRBV12-3 or TRBV12-4 to TRBJ2-7; 9 nucleotides match TRBD1. CDR3 length equals 15 residues. In DNA form, the CDR3 reads TGTGCCTGCAGTTTCACAGGGGGCGCCGCTTACGAGCAGTACTTC. It encodes CACSFTGGAAYEQYF.

This clonotype was counted a single time. J is TRBJ2-7 and V is TRBV23-1; D possibly corresponds to TRBD1 (6 bases). TRBV23-1 is placed among ORFs of uncertain function. There are 13 residues in the CDR3. The ends were cut back, 6 bases at V and 3 bases at J, with 12 bases in the middle. CDR3 residues: CASSQGSFYEQYF. The DNA of the CDR3 is TGCGCCAGCAGCCAGGGGAGTTTCTACGAGCAGTACTTC.

As concerns this clonotype: Germline and junction disagree at one end, which may indicate a read error. The chain is built from TRBV11-2 and TRBJ2-1, with 11 bases aligning to TRBD2. This CDR3 contains 15 residues. Germline V gives CDR1 SGHAT, CDR2 FQNNGV. This CDR3 reads CARSFLSLAGVEQSF. The CDR3 DNA reads as TGTGCCAGGAGCTTTTTGTCACTAGCGGGAGTGGAGCAGTCCTTC.

Comments on this clonotype: This may stem from a read error, because a much larger clone lies one nucleotide away. Since no conserved phenylalanine or tryptophan closes the CDR3, a read error is the likely cause. No DNA is shown, since the ends of the CDR3 on it are uncertain; the CDR3 is the one TCRdb lists. The rearrangement uses TRBV6-5 and TRBJ1-1. The CDR3 sequence runs 11 residues, both termini included. Germline values: CDR1 MNHEY, CDR2 SVGAGI. This CDR3 reads CASSYSGGTFL.

Notes on this clonotype: This may arise from a read error, as a much more abundant clone is one base away. The V gene is TRBV4-1, the J gene TRBJ1-1; possible D gene TRBD1, 5 bases. This CDR3 has 16 amino acids. Germline V gene data show CDR1 as MGHRA and CDR2 as YSYEKL. V was trimmed by 10 bases and J by 0 bases, leaving 21 bases between them. In nucleotides, the CDR3 is TGCGCCAACATTCGGGACCCGGAGCTCATGAACACTGAAGCTTTCTTT. Translating it yields CANIRDPELMNTEAFF.

This rearrangement joins TRBV7-9 to TRBJ1-2; the D gene is possibly TRBD1 (6 bases). The CDR3 loop spans 16 amino acids. Germline CDR1 reads SEHNR; CDR2 reads FQNEAQ (reference sequence). Trimming pared 1 base from V and 2 bases from J, leaving 14 bases between. CDR3 in amino acids: CASSLVNRALNYGYTF. The CDR3 bases are TGTGCCAGCAGCTTAGTAAACAGGGCGTTGAACTATGGCTACACCTTC.